These 18 T cell receptor beta chains share one sample of origin, sequenced in a study of T cell repertoires in cytomegalovirus infection. TCRdb re-derived calls from the reads in MiXCR, one entry per CDR3 protein. The data contain about 920,000 distinct CDR3 sequences, 30% to 40% of them singletons. The antigens of these receptors remain unknown. Sequencing used cultured CD8+ T cells from PBMCs, obtained from culture after CMV antigen stimulation. The receptors originated from a human donor in good health (CMV status not recorded). Some clones in this sample may be carry-over from other donors' samples.

The rearrangement joins TRBV7-1 to TRBJ2-2; D not certain. TRBV7-1 is sorted into the ORF group, with uncertain function. This CDR3 comprises 15 residues. V dropped 5 bases and J dropped 1 base, with 11 bases sitting between them. The DNA for the CDR3 is TGTGCCAGCAGCCATACAGACGAGAACACCGGGGAGCTGTTTTTT. Translation gives CASSHTDENTGELFF.

This clonotype was observed a handful of times. The DNA of the CDR3 is TGTGCCAGTAGGGACGACAGGCTCTATGGCTACACCTTC. This sequence encodes CASRDDRLYGYTF. J is TRBJ1-2 and V is TRBV19; TRBD1 is a possible D gene (6 bases). Germline loops: CDR1 LNHDA, CDR2 SQIVND (reference sequence). V was trimmed by 6 bases and J by 4 bases, leaving 12 bases between them. CDR3 length equals 13 residues.

J is TRBJ2-1 and V is TRBV5-1, with TRBD1 matching over 8 bases. Germline lookup yields CDR1 SGHRS and CDR2 YFSETQ. The CDR3 covers 17 residues. J gave up 5 bases and V 0 bases, and 10 bases lay outside the gene matches. CDR3 sequence (DNA): TGCGCCAGCAGCTTGGAGGTCGGGGACAGGCGAGACAATGAGCAGTTCTTC. Encoded protein: CASSLEVGDRRDNEQFF.

This clonotype has only one observation. The genes are TRBV2 and TRBJ2-1; weak D call: TRBD2 (6 bases). This CDR3 is built from 15 residues. Germline CDR1 is SNHLY and CDR2 is FYNNEI. The V end was cut by 3 bases, the J end by 2 bases, with 11 bases between. The CDR3 is CASSDLWGAYNEQFF. The DNA of the CDR3 is TGTGCCAGCAGTGACCTCTGGGGGGCCTACAATGAGCAGTTCTTC. Looking up the rest from reference TRBV2 and TRBJ2-1 gives the full variable domain: EPEVTQTPSHQVTQMGQEVILRCVPISNHLYFYWYRQILGQKVEFLVSFYNNEISEKSEIFDDQFSVERPDGSNFTLKIRSTKLEDSAMYFCASSDLWGAYNEQFFGPGTRLTVL.

This chain links TRBV19 with TRBJ2-1; tentative D call: TRBD2 (5 bases). V was clipped by 7 bases and J by 3 bases, with 13 bases between them. This CDR3 has 14 residues. Germline values: CDR1 LNHDA, CDR2 SQIVND (reference sequence). CDR3: CASKQFGDYNEQFF. The CDR3 DNA follows: TGTGCCAGTAAACAATTCGGGGACTACAATGAGCAGTTCTTC.

This clonotype was seen more than once but under ten times. In DNA form, the CDR3 reads TGCGCCAGCAGCTCGGGACAGGGTAACCACGAGCAGTACTTC. It codes for CASSSGQGNHEQYF. This chain uses TRBV5-1 with TRBJ2-7; TRBD1 matches 9 bases. The CDR3 sequence is 14 residues long. The germline gives CDR1 SGHRS, CDR2 YFSETQ. V was clipped by 3 bases and J by 5 bases; unmatched bases: 6.

This sequence joins TRBV4-1 and TRBJ2-5; possible D gene TRBD2, 7 bases. The V gene lost 4 bases and the J gene lost 5 bases, with 17 bases spanning the gap. The CDR3 extends over 15 amino acids. CDR1 and CDR2 (germline): MGHRA, YSYEKL. The CDR3 DNA follows: TGCGCCAGCAGCCGAGGACGGGGGGCCGGGGAGACCCAGTACTTC. Protein product: CASSRGRGAGETQYF.

J is TRBJ1-1 and V is TRBV19; D is uncertain. Trimming removed 7 bases at V and 6 bases at J, with 24 bases between. This CDR3 has 16 residues. Germline CDR1 is LNHDA and CDR2 is SQIVND (reference sequence). The CDR3 region is CASNHFYEEGGPEAFF. CDR3 coding DNA: TGTGCCAGTAACCACTTCTACGAGGAGGGAGGGCCTGAAGCTTTCTTT. The whole variable domain, remainder taken from reference TRBV19 and TRBJ1-1, is DGGITQSPKYLFRKEGQNVTLSCEQNLNHDAMYWYRQDPGQGLRLIYYSQIVNDFQKGDIAEGYSVSREKKESFPLTVTSAQKNPTAFYLCASNHFYEEGGPEAFFGQGTRLTVV.

The sample holds a few counts of this clonotype. CDR3 coding DNA: TGTGCCAGCAGTGAAGATGCAACTAATGAAAAACTGTTTTTT. Its translation is CASSEDATNEKLFF. The V gene is TRBV6-1, the J gene TRBJ1-4; D uncertain. Trimming removed 1 base at V and 0 bases at J, with 3 bases between. This CDR3 region has 14 residues. Germline values: CDR1 MNHNS, CDR2 SASEGT.

CDR3 protein: CAISESEQYNSPLHF. Here the CDR3 DNA reads TGTGCCATCAGTGAGTCAGAACAATATAATTCACCCCTCCACTTT. V gene TRBV10-3 combines with J gene TRBJ1-6; D remains unclear. Trimming cost V 0 bases and J 4 bases, with 7 bases left between them. Germline assignment: CDR1 ENHRY and CDR2 SYGVKD. The CDR3 loop spans 15 amino acids.

V is TRBV15 and J is TRBJ2-1, with 10 bases that match TRBD2. CDR1 LNHNV and CDR2 YYDKDF come from the germline V gene (reference sequence). The V gene end was trimmed by 5 bases and the J gene end by 4 bases; junction bases not matched to a gene: 5. This CDR3 comprises 15 residues. The CDR3 is CATSVGLAHYNEQFF. The DNA of the CDR3 is TGTGCCACCAGCGTGGGACTAGCGCATTACAATGAGCAGTTCTTC.

There are a few counts of this clonotype. V gene TRBV20-1 combines with J gene TRBJ1-2; 10 bases align to TRBD1. This CDR3 is built from 17 residues. Germline V gene lookup returns CDR1 DFQATT and CDR2 SNEGSKA (reference sequence). The junction had 13 bases not matched to a gene; V was cut back by 6 bases and J by 0 bases. CDR3 loop: CSAFTRDRGPSNYGYTF. CDR3 in DNA: TGCAGTGCCTTCACTCGGGACAGGGGACCTTCTAACTATGGCTACACCTTC.

The chain is built from TRBV25-1 and TRBJ1-4; D is ambiguous. Deletions cut 2 bases from V and 6 bases from J, with 10 bases between. Germline V gene sequence: CDR1 MGHDK, CDR2 SYGVNS. CDR3 size: 14 residues. This chain's CDR3 is CASSENWVDEKLFF. The CDR3 DNA reads TGTGCCAGCAGTGAAAATTGGGTAGATGAAAAACTGTTTTTT.

CDR3 sequence: CASSYSRQSWVNEQFF. DNA for the CDR3: TGTGCCAGCAGTTACTCTAGACAGAGTTGGGTCAATGAGCAGTTCTTC. V is TRBV6-6 and J is TRBJ2-1; TRBD1 is a possible D gene (5 bases). The CDR3 runs to 16 residues. Trimming took off 0 bases at V and 6 bases at J, with 15 bases between the two ends. From germline, CDR1 is MNHNY and CDR2 SVGAGI (reference sequence).

This clonotype has a handful of counts. This chain uses TRBV12-3 or TRBV12-4 with TRBJ2-1, with a weak D call TRBD1 (6 bases). CDR3 length equals 15 residues. Between the trimmed V and J ends, which lost 1 base and 0 bases, there was a span of 7 bases. CDR3 nucleotides: TGTGCCAGCAGTTTAGAACAGGGCTCCTACAATGAGCAGTTCTTC. It translates to CASSLEQGSYNEQFF.

The V call is TRBV3-1, the J call TRBJ2-7; D could derive from TRBD1 or TRBD2 (6 bases each). The CDR3 is 14 residues long. CDR1 LGHDT and CDR2 YNNKEL come from the germline V gene (reference sequence). The V end lost 3 bases, the J end lost 6 bases, and 15 bases lay between the germline ends. The CDR3 bases are TGTGCCAGCAGCCAGGACAGTAGGGACTCCGAGCAGTACTTC. This translates into CASSQDSRDSEQYF.

V is TRBV14 and J is TRBJ1-2, with 7 bases aligning to TRBD1. The CDR3 spans 15 residues. Germline trimming cut 4 bases from V and 6 bases from J; bases unmatched to any gene: 11. Per germline, CDR1 SGHDN and CDR2 FVKESK. CDR3 sequence: CASSLDRAGGDGYTF. In DNA form, the CDR3 reads TGTGCCAGCAGCCTTGACAGGGCCGGGGGCGATGGCTACACCTTC.

This chain links TRBV12-3 or TRBV12-4 with TRBJ1-5, with D unresolved. The V end lost 5 bases, the J end lost 1 base, and 12 bases lay between the germline ends. This CDR3 is 15 amino acids long. CDR3 region: CASSHPLGSNQPQHF. The CDR3 DNA reads TGTGCCAGCAGTCACCCGTTAGGGAGCAATCAGCCCCAGCATTTT.